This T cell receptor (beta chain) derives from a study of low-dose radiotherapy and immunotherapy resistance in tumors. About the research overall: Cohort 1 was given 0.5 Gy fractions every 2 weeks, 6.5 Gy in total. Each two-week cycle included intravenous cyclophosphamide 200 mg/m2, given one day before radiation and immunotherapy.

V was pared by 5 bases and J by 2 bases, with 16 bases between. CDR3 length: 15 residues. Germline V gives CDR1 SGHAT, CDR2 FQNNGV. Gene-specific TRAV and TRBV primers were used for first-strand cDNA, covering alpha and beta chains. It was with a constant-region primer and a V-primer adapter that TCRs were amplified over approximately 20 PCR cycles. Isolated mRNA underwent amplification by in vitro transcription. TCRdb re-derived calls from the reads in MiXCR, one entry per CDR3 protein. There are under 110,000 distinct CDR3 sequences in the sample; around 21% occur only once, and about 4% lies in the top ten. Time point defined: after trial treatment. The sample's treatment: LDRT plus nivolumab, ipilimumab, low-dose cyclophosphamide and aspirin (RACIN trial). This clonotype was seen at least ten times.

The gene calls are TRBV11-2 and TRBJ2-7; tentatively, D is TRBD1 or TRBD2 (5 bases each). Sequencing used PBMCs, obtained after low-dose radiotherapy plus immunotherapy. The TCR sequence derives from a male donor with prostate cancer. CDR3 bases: TGTGCCAGCAGCCCAACGGGACCAGGCACCTACGAGCAGTACTTC. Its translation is CASSPTGPGTYEQYF.